A selection of T cell receptor beta chains follows, all from one sample in a study of CD8 T cells in ankylosing spondylitis. One entry per CDR3 protein results from TCRdb running MiXCR on the 5' RACE reads. The sample contains roughly 350,000 distinct CDR3 sequences, around 8% of which appear only once. The specimen sequenced was blood, either unsorted or a sorted T cell fraction (not recorded which). Receptors were obtained from a male donor with ankylosing spondylitis. Each CDR3 is given with its conserved first and last residue. The D gene is left open where the match is weak. Not every row has a clone size; where given, it reads once, few, many or a size class.

NA TRBJ2-7 few TRBV14 CASSRRGEARSYEQYF TGTGCCAGCAGCCGAAGGGGGGAGGCCCGGTCCTACGAGCAGTACTTC
NA TRBJ2-7 many TRBV6-2/TRBV6-3 CASSYTYEQYF TGTGCCAGCAGTTATACCTACGAGCAGTACTTC
TRBD2 TRBJ2-7 many TRBV3-1 CASSQSHAGGFEQYF TGTGCCAGCAGCCAGTCTCATGCGGGAGGTTTCGAGCAGTACTTC
NA TRBJ2-3 many TRBV27 CASSSDLSTQYF TGTGCCAGCAGTTCGGACCTCTCTACGCAGTATTTT
TRBD2 TRBJ2-1 NA TRBV2 CASGGSPNNEQFF TGTGCCAGCGGCGGGAGTCCGAACAATGAGCAGTTCTTC
NA TRBJ2-1 few TRBV3-1 CASRPRAGSSYNEQFF TGTGCCAGCAGACCCCGGGCCGGGAGCTCCTACAATGAGCAGTTCTTC
NA TRBJ2-1 NA TRBV12-3/TRBV12-4 CASSPPQDNEQFF TGTGCCAGCAGCCCACCCCAGGACAATGAGCAGTTCTTC
NA TRBJ2-7 NA TRBV27 CASRPGRNNYYEQYF TGTGCCAGCAGGCCAGGACGGAATAATTATTACGAGCAGTACTTC
TRBD2 TRBJ2-4 NA TRBV20-1 CSARGETSGWDIQYF TGCAGTGCTAGAGGGGAAACTAGCGGGTGGGACATTCAGTACTTC
TRBD2 TRBJ2-7 NA TRBV29-1 CSVVEASGSYEQYF TGCAGCGTCGTGGAGGCTAGCGGGAGCTACGAGCAGTACTTC
NA TRBJ1-5 NA TRBV7-3 CASSLAGGNNQPQHF TGTGCCAGCAGCTTAGCCGGGGGGAACAATCAGCCCCAGCATTTT
TRBD1 TRBJ2-3 few TRBV6-2/TRBV6-3 CASSRDRGLHTQYF TGTGCCAGCAGCCGGGACAGGGGGCTCCATACGCAGTATTTT
NA TRBJ2-1 many TRBV3-1 CASSQVREQFF TGTGCCAGCAGCCAAGTTAGAGAGCAGTTCTTC
NA TRBJ1-1 few TRBV4-2 CASSQDVGGNTEAFF TGTGCCAGCAGCCAAGATGTGGGGGGGAACACTGAAGCTTTCTTT
NA TRBJ2-7 NA TRBV13 CASSPGWVATYEQYF TGTGCCAGCAGCCCCGGCTGGGTGGCGACCTACGAGCAGTACTTC
NA TRBJ2-5 many TRBV3-1 CASSQGRWNQETQYF TGTGCCAGCAGCCAAGGAAGGTGGAACCAAGAGACCCAGTACTTC
TRBD2 TRBJ2-1 NA TRBV2 CASSRLSGRSYNEQFF TGTGCCAGCAGCCGACTTAGCGGGAGGTCATACAATGAGCAGTTCTTC
TRBD2 TRBJ2-1 NA TRBV3-1 CASSQGRTSGTWGNEQFF TGTGCCAGCAGCCAAGGAAGGACTAGCGGGACCTGGGGCAATGAGCAGTTCTTC
TRBD1 TRBJ2-2 many TRBV5-1 CASSLSGQGPGELFF TGCGCCAGCAGCTTGTCGGGACAGGGACCCGGGGAGCTGTTTTTT
TRBD2 TRBJ2-7 few TRBV5-6 CASSLGGTSYSYEQYF TGTGCCAGCAGCTTGGGGGGGACTAGCTACTCCTACGAGCAGTACTTC
NA TRBJ2-2 NA TRBV5-1 CASTRTQNTGELFF TGCGCCAGCACCCGGACACAGAACACCGGGGAGCTGTTTTTT
NA TRBJ2-1 NA TRBV19 CASRNRYNEQFF TGTGCCAGTAGAAACCGGTACAATGAGCAGTTCTTC
NA TRBJ2-1 few TRBV2 CASSEQRWAQQFF TGTGCCAGCAGTGAGCAACGTTGGGCTCAGCAGTTCTTC
NA TRBJ2-1 few TRBV11-3 CASSSVGGGDNEQFF TGTGCCAGCAGCTCCGTAGGGGGGGGCGACAATGAGCAGTTCTTC
TRBD1 TRBJ1-1 NA TRBV5-1 CASSSGQGPTEAFF TGCGCCAGCAGCTCTGGACAGGGGCCCACTGAAGCTTTCTTT
NA TRBJ1-6 NA TRBV19 CASSINGDRNSPLHF TGTGCCAGTAGTATAAATGGAGACAGGAATTCACCCCTCCACTTT
TRBD2 TRBJ2-7 NA TRBV19 CASSIAPGGGTYEQYF TGTGCCAGTAGTATAGCCCCGGGGGGAGGAACCTACGAGCAGTACTTC
NA TRBJ1-5 NA TRBV5-1 CASSSWDMGQQPQHF TGCGCCAGCAGCTCCTGGGACATGGGACAACAGCCCCAGCATTTT
NA TRBJ1-6 NA TRBV20-1 CSARGSANSPLHF TGCAGTGCTAGAGGTAGTGCGAATTCACCCCTCCACTTT
NA TRBJ2-2 many TRBV11-3 CASRAGFNTGELFF TGTGCCAGCCGGGCGGGATTCAACACCGGGGAGCTGTTTTTT
TRBD2 TRBJ2-1 NA TRBV28 CASQAPTGTSGKGYNEQFF TGTGCCAGTCAGGCTCCGACTGGGACTAGCGGGAAAGGGTACAATGAGCAGTTCTTC
NA TRBJ2-7 NA TRBV7-9 CASSFVGEAENEQYF TGTGCCAGCAGCTTCGTGGGGGAGGCGGAGAACGAGCAGTACTTC
NA TRBJ2-1 NA TRBV4-2 CASSQEGSRAPYNEQFF TGTGCCAGCAGCCAAGAAGGGTCGCGGGCCCCCTACAATGAGCAGTTCTTC
NA TRBJ1-1 NA TRBV10-3 CAISERERTEAFF TGTGCCATCAGTGAAAGGGAGAGGACTGAAGCTTTCTTT
NA TRBJ2-3 few TRBV5-8 CASSFLGADTQYF TGTGCCAGCAGCTTCCTCGGCGCAGATACGCAGTATTTT
NA TRBJ2-3 few TRBV11-1 CASSDSFLTDTQYF TGTGCCAGCAGCGACAGTTTTCTCACAGATACGCAGTATTTT
NA TRBJ2-3 NA TRBV10-3 CAISTGTSTDTQYF TGTGCCATCAGTACAGGGACTAGCACAGATACGCAGTATTTT
NA TRBJ1-1 many TRBV29-1 CSVASQGNTEAFF TGCAGCGTTGCAAGTCAGGGAAACACTGAAGCTTTCTTT
NA TRBJ2-1 NA TRBV7-2 CASSSASGEQFF TGTGCCAGCAGCTCAGCGTCCGGTGAGCAGTTCTTC
TRBD2 TRBJ2-5 NA TRBV20-1 CSARWLAGVETQYF TGCAGTGCTAGGTGGCTAGCGGGAGTAGAGACCCAGTACTTC
NA TRBJ2-7 NA TRBV3-1 CASSQLISYYEQYF TGTGCCAGCAGCCAACTAATATCCTACTACGAGCAGTACTTC
TRBD2 TRBJ2-7 NA TRBV4-1 CASSQVPGTTSYEQYF TGCGCCAGCAGCCAGGTACCCGGGACTACCTCCTACGAGCAGTACTTC
TRBD2 TRBJ2-1 many TRBV29-1 CSVLGAGVSYNEQFF TGCAGCGTTCTAGGAGCGGGGGTCTCCTACAATGAGCAGTTCTTC
NA TRBJ2-2 few TRBV7-9 CASLSGRGRTGELFF TGTGCCTCCCTTTCCGGGCGGGGTCGCACCGGGGAGCTGTTTTTT
NA TRBJ1-1 few TRBV6-6 CASSREITEAFF TGTGCCAGTTCAAGGGAAATTACTGAAGCTTTCTTT
NA TRBJ2-2 NA TRBV28 CASSLFPHSPRADANTGELFF TGTGCCAGCAGTTTGTTTCCCCACTCCCCAAGGGCAGACGCGAACACCGGGGAGCTGTTTTTT
NA TRBJ1-4 NA TRBV6-5 CASSYPTGKDEKLFF TGTGCCAGCAGTTACCCAACAGGGAAGGATGAAAAACTGTTTTTT
NA TRBJ2-3 NA TRBV12-3/TRBV12-4 CASRRGSLDTQYF TGTGCCAGCAGGCGGGGCAGCCTTGATACGCAGTATTTT
NA TRBJ1-5 few TRBV20-1 CSAEDRQPQHF TGCAGTGCTGAGGATCGTCAGCCCCAGCATTTT
NA TRBJ1-2 many TRBV4-2 CASSQEFEGIPYGYTF TGTGCCAGCAGCCAAGAATTCGAGGGCATCCCCTATGGCTACACCTTC
NA TRBJ2-3 many TRBV5-1 CASTTRGTSTDTQYF TGCGCCAGCACCACCAGGGGGACTAGCACAGATACGCAGTATTTT
TRBD2 TRBJ2-1 NA TRBV6-5 CASSSHGTRRSREFF TGTGCCAGCAGTTCCCACGGGACTAGGCGGAGTAGGGAGTTCTTC